A selection of T cell receptor beta chains follows, all from one sample in a study of Graves' ophthalmopathy and Graves' hyperthyroidism. MiXCR, run by TCRdb on the multiplex PCR reads, gives a single entry per CDR3 protein. Found here are about 380,000 distinct CDR3 sequences, approximately 15% of them singletons; the top ten hold around 7%. Sequencing input: peripheral blood. Receptors were obtained from a woman aged 18-29 years with stable Graves' hyperthyroidism. CDR3s include the opening cysteine and the closing phenylalanine or tryptophan. D genes are given only for firm matches. Clone size is given for some rows only: seen once, a few or many times, or a class if the clone is expanded.

CDR3aa	CDR3nt	d_gene	v_gene	j_gene	abundance
CASSGLGYTEAFF	TGTGCCAGCAGTGGTCTTGGGTACACTGAAGCTTTCTTT	.	TRBV6-1	TRBJ1-1	many
CASPPGGGNTEAFF	TGTGCCAGCCCACCCGGAGGGGGGAACACTGAAGCTTTCTTT	.	TRBV18	TRBJ1-1	.
CASGSDRVYGYTF	TGTGCCAGCGGCTCGGACCGGGTATATGGCTACACCTTC	.	TRBV7-9	TRBJ1-2	once
CASSLGPTAYEQYF	TGTGCCAGCAGTTTAGGTCCGACGGCCTACGAGCAGTACTTC	.	TRBV6-2/TRBV6-3	TRBJ2-7	many
CASSIRGQTEAFF	TGTGCCAGTAGTATCAGGGGACAGACTGAAGCTTTCTTT	TRBD1	TRBV19	TRBJ1-1	.
CASSVEGQGKDIQYF	TGTGCCAGCAGCGTAGAAGGACAGGGGAAAGACATTCAGTACTTC	TRBD1	TRBV9	TRBJ2-4	few
CASSEDADRFRTGELFF	TGTGCCAGCAGTGAAGATGCGGACAGATTTCGGACCGGGGAGCTGTTTTTT	.	TRBV2	TRBJ2-2	many
CASSQGHGYGYTF	TGTGCCAGCAGTCAGGGACACGGCTATGGCTACACCTTC	.	TRBV12-3/TRBV12-4	TRBJ1-2	many
CASSLGFWAGSPEAFF	TGCGCCAGCAGCTTGGGCTTTTGGGCAGGGAGCCCTGAAGCTTTCTTT	.	TRBV5-1	TRBJ1-1	many
CASSLGQGPSYEQYF	TGCGCCAGCAGCTTGGGGCAGGGGCCCTCCTACGAGCAGTACTTC	.	TRBV5-1	TRBJ2-7	.
CASSETGQETQYF	TGCGCCAGCAGTGAAACAGGCCAAGAGACCCAGTACTTC	.	TRBV10-2	TRBJ2-5	many